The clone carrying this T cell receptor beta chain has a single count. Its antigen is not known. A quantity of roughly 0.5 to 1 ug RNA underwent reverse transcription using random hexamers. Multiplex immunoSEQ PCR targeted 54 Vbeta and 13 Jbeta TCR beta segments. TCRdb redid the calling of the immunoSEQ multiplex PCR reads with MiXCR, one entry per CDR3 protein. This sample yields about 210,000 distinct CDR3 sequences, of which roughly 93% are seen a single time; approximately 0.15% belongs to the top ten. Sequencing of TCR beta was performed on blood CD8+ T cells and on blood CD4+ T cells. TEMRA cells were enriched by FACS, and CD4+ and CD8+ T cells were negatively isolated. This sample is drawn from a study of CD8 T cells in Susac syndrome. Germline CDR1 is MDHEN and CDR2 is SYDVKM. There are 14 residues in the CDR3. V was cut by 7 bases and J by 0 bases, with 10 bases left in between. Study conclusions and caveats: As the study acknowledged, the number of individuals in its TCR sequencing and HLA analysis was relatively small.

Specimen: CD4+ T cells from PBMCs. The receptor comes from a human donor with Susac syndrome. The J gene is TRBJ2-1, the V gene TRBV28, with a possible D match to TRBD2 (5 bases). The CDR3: CASTPGYSYNEQFF. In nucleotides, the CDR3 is TGTGCCAGCACCCCGGGATACTCCTACAATGAGCAGTTCTTC.